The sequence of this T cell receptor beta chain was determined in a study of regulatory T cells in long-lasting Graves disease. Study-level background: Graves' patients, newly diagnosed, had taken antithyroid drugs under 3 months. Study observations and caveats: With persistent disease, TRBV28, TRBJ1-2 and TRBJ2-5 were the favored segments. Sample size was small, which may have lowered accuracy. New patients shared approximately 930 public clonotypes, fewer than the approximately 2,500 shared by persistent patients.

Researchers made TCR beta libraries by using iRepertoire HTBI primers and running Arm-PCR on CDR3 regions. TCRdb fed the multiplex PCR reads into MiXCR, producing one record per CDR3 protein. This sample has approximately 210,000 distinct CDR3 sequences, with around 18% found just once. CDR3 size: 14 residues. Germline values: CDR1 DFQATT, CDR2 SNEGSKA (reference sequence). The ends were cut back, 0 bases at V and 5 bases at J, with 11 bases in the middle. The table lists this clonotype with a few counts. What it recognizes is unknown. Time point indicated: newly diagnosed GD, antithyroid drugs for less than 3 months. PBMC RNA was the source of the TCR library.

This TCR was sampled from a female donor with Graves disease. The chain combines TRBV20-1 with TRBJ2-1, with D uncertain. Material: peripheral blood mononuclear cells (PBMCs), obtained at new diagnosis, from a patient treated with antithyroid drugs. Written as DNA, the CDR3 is TGCAGTGCTAGAGATGGTGACTCGCACAATGAGCAGTTCTTC. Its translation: CSARDGDSHNEQFF.